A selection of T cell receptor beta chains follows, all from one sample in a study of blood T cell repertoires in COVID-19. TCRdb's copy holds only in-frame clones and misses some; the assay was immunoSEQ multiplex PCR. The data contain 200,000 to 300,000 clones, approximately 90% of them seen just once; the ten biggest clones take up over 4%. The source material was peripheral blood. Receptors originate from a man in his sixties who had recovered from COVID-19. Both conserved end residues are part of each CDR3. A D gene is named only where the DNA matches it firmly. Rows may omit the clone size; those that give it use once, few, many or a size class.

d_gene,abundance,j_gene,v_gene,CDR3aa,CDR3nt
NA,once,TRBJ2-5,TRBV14,CASGTGLRETQYF,TGTGCCAGCGGAACAGGGCTCCGAGAGACCCAGTACTTC
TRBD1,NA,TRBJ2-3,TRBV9,CASSTRQGSTDTQYF,TGTGCCAGCAGCACCAGACAGGGGAGCACAGATACGCAGTATTTT
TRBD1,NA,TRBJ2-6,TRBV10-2,CASSEHSGGPGANVLTF,TGCGCCAGCAGTGAGCATTCAGGGGGTCCTGGGGCCAACGTCCTGACTTTC
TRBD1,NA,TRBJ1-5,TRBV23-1,CASRQGVQPQHF,TGCGCCAGCAGGCAGGGGGTGCAGCCCCAGCATTTT
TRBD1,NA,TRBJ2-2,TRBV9,CASSPRDRGPGELFF,TGTGCCAGCAGCCCTCGGGACAGGGGGCCCGGGGAGCTGTTTTTT
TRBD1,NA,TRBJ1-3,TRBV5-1,CASSKGQLLSGNTIYF,TGCGCCAGCAGCAAGGGACAGCTCCTCTCTGGAAACACCATATATTTT
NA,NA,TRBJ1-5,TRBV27,CASSFYSNQPQHF,TGTGCCAGCAGTTTCTATAGCAATCAGCCCCAGCATTTT
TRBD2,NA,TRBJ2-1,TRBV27,CASSFSGGSYNEQFF,TGTGCCAGCAGTTTCTCGGGGGGTTCCTACAATGAGCAGTTCTTC
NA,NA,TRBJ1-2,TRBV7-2,CASSLGVGSTGYGYTF,TGTGCCAGCAGCTTAGGGGTGGGCAGTACAGGCTATGGCTACACCTTC
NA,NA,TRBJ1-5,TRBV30,CAWSVGAGAQPQHF,TGTGCCTGGAGTGTTGGGGCAGGGGCTCAGCCCCAGCATTTT
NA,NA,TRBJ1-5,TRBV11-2,CASSLGEGQPQHF,TGTGCCAGCAGCTTAGGGGAGGGTCAGCCCCAGCATTTT
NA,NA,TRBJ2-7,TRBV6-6,CASSPGSGWSYEQYF,TGTGCCAGCAGTCCTGGATCCGGGTGGTCCTACGAGCAGTACTTC
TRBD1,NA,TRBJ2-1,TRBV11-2,CASRPGQGLYNEQFF,TGTGCCAGCAGACCCGGACAGGGCCTCTACAATGAGCAGTTCTTC
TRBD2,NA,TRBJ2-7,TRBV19,CASSITPGLGIYEQYF,TGTGCCAGTAGTATAACCCCGGGACTAGGTATCTACGAGCAGTACTTC
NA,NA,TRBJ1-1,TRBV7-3,CASSYSPNTEAFF,TGTGCCAGCAGCTACAGTCCGAACACTGAAGCTTTCTTT
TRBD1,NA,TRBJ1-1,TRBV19,CASIKSTGLMNTEAFF,TGTGCCAGTATCAAATCGACAGGGCTAATGAACACTGAAGCTTTCTTT
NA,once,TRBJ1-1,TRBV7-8,CASSLRGGLEAFF,TGTGCCAGCAGCTTAAGGGGGGGGCTTGAAGCTTTCTTT
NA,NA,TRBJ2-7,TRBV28,CASGGSSWSYEQYF,TGTGCCTCCGGCGGTTCCTCATGGTCCTACGAGCAGTACTTC
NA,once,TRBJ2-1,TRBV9,CASSAPTRNEQFF,TGTGCCAGCAGCGCTCCCACTCGCAATGAGCAGTTCTTC
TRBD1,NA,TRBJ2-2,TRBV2,CASRENRGQGGELFF,TGTGCCAGCAGGGAAAACAGGGGGCAGGGCGGGGAGCTGTTTTTT
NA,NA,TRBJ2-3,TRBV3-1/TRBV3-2,CASSLPSTDTQYF,TGTGCCAGCAGCCTCCCGTCCACAGATACGCAGTATTTT
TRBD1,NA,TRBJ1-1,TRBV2,CASQGASNTEAFF,TGTGCCAGTCAGGGGGCCTCGAACACTGAAGCTTTCTTT
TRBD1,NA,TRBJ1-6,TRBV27,CASSLTGVSYNSPLHF,TGTGCCAGCAGTTTGACAGGGGTCTCCTATAATTCACCCCTCCACTTT
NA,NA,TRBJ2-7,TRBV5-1,CASSLGAVSYEQYF,TGCGCCAGCAGCTTGGGGGCCGTTAGCTACGAGCAGTACTTC
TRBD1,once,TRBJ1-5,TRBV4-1,CASSLDRVGYSNQPQHF,TGCGCCAGCAGCCTTGACAGGGTAGGATATAGCAATCAGCCCCAGCATTTT
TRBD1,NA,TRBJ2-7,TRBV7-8,CASSSRQGGPFTSYEQYF,TGTGCCAGCAGCTCGCGACAAGGGGGCCCCTTTACTTCCTACGAGCAGTACTTC
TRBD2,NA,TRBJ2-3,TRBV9,CASAPLAGGHPSTDTQYF,TGTGCCAGCGCCCCACTAGCGGGGGGACATCCTAGCACAGATACGCAGTATTTT
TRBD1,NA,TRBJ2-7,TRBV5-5,CASSQWDRAYEQYF,TGTGCCAGCAGCCAATGGGACAGGGCCTACGAGCAGTACTTC
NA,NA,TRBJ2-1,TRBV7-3,CASSLNPRGYSYNEQFF,TGTGCCAGCAGCTTAAACCCACGGGGGTACTCCTACAATGAGCAGTTCTTC
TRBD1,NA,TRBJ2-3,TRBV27,CASSPGQGRPDTQYF,TGTGCCAGCAGTCCGGGACAGGGTAGGCCAGATACGCAGTATTTT
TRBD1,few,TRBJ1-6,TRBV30,CAWVPRDRVSPLHF,TGTGCCTGGGTGCCCCGGGACAGGGTGTCACCCCTCCACTTT
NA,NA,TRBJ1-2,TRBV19,CASRRREASGYTF,TGTGCCAGTAGGAGGAGAGAAGCCAGTGGCTACACCTTC
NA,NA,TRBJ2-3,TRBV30,CAWSVAGPGSTDTQYF,TGTGCCTGGAGTGTTGCCGGTCCAGGTAGCACAGATACGCAGTATTTT
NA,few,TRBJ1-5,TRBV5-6,CASSLNRLSNQPQHF,TGTGCCAGCAGCTTGAACAGGCTTAGCAATCAGCCCCAGCATTTT
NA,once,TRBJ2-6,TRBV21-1,CASSKGTVLSSGANVLTF,TGTGCCAGCAGCAAAGGGACAGTCCTTTCCTCTGGGGCCAACGTCCTGACTTTC
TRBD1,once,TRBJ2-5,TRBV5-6,CASSTPDREETQYF,TGTGCCAGCAGTACCCCGGACAGGGAAGAGACCCAGTACTTC
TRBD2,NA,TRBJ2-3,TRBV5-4,CASSKGVAGLTDTQYF,TGTGCCAGCAGCAAGGGCGTAGCGGGGTTAACAGATACGCAGTATTTT
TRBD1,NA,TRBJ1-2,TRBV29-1,CSVVEDRGRGYGYTF,TGCAGCGTTGTAGAGGACAGGGGGCGCGGGTATGGCTACACCTTC
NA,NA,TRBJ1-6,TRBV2,CASTLQREDSPLHF,TGTGCCAGCACTCTACAGAGGGAGGATTCACCCCTCCACTTT
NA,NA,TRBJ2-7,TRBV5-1,CASKLTYEQYF,TGCGCCAGCAAACTAACCTACGAGCAGTACTTC
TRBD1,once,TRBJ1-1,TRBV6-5,CASRDDRVTEAFF,TGTGCCAGCAGGGACGACAGGGTCACTGAAGCTTTCTTT
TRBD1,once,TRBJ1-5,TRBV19,CASTPGQGRNQPQHF,TGTGCCAGTACCCCAGGACAGGGACGCAATCAGCCCCAGCATTTT